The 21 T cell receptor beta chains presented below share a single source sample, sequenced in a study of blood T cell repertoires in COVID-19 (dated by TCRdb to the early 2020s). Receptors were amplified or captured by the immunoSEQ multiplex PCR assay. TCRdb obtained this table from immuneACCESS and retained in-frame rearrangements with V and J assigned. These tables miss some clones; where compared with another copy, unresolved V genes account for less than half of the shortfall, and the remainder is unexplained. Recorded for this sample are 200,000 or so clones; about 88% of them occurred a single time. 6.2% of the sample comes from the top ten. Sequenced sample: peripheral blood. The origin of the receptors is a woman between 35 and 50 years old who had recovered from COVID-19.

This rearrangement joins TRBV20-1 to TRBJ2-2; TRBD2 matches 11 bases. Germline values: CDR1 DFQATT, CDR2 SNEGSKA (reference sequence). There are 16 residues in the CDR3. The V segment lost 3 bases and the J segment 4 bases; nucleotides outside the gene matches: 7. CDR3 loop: CSASGVAGGITGELFF. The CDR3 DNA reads TGCAGTGCTAGTGGGGTAGCGGGAGGGATCACCGGGGAGCTGTTTTTT.

The chain's CDR3 is CASSLGLEQYF. The CDR3 coding sequence is TGTGCCAGCAGTTTAGGTCTCGAGCAGTACTTC. The J gene is TRBJ2-7, the V gene TRBV12-3 or TRBV12-4, with unresolved D. Trimming cost V 1 base and J 6 bases, with 4 bases left between them. The CDR3 length is 11 residues.

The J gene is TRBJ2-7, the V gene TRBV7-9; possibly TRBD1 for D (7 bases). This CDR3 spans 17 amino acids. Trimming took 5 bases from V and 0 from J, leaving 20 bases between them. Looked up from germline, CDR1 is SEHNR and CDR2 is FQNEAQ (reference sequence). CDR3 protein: CASSPGVGGKGSYEQYF. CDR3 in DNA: TGTGCCAGCAGCCCGGGAGTAGGGGGCAAGGGCTCCTACGAGCAGTACTTC.

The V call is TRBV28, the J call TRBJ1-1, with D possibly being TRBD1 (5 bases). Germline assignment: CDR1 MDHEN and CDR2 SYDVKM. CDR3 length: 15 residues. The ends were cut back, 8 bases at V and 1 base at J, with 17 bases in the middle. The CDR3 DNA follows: TGTGCCAGCCTTTCAAGGGGTTTCGGGAACACTGAAGCTTTCTTT. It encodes CASLSRGFGNTEAFF.

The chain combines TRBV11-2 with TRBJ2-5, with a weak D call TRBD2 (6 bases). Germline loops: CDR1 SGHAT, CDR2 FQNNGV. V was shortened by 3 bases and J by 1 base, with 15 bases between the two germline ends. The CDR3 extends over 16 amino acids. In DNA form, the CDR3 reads TGTGCCAGCAGCTTTCTCCTCTATAGCGGCCAAGAGACCCAGTACTTC. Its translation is CASSFLLYSGQETQYF.

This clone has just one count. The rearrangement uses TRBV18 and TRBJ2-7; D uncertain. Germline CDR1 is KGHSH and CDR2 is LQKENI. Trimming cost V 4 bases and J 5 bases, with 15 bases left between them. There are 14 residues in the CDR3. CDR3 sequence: CASSHSFSYDEQYF. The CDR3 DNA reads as TGTGCCAGCTCACACTCTTTCTCCTACGACGAGCAGTACTTC.

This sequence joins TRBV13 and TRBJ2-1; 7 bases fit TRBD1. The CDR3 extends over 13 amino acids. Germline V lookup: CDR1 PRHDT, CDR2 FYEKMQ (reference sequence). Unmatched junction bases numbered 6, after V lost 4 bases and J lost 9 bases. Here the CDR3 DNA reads TGTGCCAGCAGCTCACAGGGGTCTGGTGAGCAGTTCTTC. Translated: CASSSQGSGEQFF.

The CDR3 region has the DNA TGTGCCAGCACCCAGGGCGATACGCAGTATTTT. Protein: CASTQGDTQYF. The gene calls are TRBV16 and TRBJ2-3; D perhaps matches TRBD1 (5 bases). Looked up from germline, CDR1 is KGHSY and CDR2 is FQNENV. The CDR3 has 11 residues. The germline V and J ends were trimmed by 7 bases and 6 bases, with 8 bases remaining between them.

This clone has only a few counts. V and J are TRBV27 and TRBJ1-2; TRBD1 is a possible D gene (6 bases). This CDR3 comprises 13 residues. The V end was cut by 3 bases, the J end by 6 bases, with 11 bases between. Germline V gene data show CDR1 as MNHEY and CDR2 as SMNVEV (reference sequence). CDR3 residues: CASSFGGLNGYTF. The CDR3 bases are TGTGCCAGCAGTTTCGGGGGGCTCAATGGCTACACCTTC.

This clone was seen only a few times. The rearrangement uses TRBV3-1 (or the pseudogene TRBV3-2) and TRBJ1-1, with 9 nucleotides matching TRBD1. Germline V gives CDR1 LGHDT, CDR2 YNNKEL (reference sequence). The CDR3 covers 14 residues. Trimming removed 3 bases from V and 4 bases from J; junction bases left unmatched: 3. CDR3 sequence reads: CASSQPGQGTEAFF. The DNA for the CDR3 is TGTGCCAGCAGCCAGCCGGGACAGGGCACTGAAGCTTTCTTT.

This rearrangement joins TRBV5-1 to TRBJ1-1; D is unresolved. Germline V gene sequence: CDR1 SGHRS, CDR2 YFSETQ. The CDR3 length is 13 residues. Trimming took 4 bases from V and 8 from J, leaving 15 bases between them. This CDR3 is CASSPKAGWEAFF. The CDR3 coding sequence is TGCGCCAGCAGCCCCAAGGCCGGGTGGGAAGCTTTCTTT.

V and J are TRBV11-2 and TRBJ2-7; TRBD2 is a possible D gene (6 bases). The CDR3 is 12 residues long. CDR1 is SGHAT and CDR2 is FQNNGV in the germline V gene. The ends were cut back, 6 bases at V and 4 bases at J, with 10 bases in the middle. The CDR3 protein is CASSSAGYEQYF. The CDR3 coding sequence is TGTGCCAGCAGTTCGGCGGGGTACGAGCAGTACTTC.

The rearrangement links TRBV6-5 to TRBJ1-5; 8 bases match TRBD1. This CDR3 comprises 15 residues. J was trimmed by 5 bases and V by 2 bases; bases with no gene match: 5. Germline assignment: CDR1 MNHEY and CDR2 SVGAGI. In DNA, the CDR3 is TGTGCCAGCAGTTACGGCACAGGGGGGCATCAGCCCCAGCATTTT. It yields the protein CASSYGTGGHQPQHF.

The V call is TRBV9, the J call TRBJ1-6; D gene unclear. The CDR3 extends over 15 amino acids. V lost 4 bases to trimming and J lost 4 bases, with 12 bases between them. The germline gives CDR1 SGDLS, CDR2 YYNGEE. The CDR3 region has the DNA TGTGCCAGCAGCCCCGGCGGCGGTTATAATTCACCCCTCCACTTT. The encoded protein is CASSPGGGYNSPLHF.

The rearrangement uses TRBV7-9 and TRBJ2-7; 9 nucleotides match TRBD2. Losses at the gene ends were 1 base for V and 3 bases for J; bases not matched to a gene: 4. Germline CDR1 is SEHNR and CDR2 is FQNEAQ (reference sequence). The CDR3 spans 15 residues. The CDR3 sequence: CASSLEGLAVYEQYF. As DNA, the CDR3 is TGTGCCAGCAGCTTAGAGGGACTAGCTGTCTACGAGCAGTACTTC. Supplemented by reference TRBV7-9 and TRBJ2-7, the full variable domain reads DTGVSQNPRHKITKRGQNVTFRCDPISEHNRLYWYRQTLGQGPEFLTYFQNEAQLEKSRLLSDRFSAERPKGSFSTLEIQRTEQGDSAMYLCASSLEGLAVYEQYFGPGTRLTVT.

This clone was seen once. This chain's CDR3 is CSVDTGGQETQYF. The CDR3 nucleotides read TGCAGCGTGGACACCGGTGGACAAGAGACCCAGTACTTC. The gene calls are TRBV29-1 and TRBJ2-5, with D tentatively TRBD1 (5 bases). V lost 6 bases and J 2 bases, leaving 13 bases between the germline ends. Germline V gene sequence: CDR1 SQVTM, CDR2 ANQGSEA. This CDR3 has 13 amino acids.

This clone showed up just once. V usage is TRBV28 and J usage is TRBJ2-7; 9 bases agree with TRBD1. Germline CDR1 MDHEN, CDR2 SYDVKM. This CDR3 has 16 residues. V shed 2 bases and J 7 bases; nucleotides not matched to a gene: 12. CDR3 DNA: TGTGCCAGCAGTTTAGCCGGTTACAGGGGGCGATATGAGCAGTACTTC. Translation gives CASSLAGYRGRYEQYF.

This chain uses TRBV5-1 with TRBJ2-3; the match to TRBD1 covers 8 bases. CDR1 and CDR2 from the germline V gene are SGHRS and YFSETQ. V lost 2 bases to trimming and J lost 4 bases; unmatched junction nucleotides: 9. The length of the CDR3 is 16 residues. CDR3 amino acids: CASSFSGGLQADTQYF. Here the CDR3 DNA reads TGCGCCAGCAGCTTTTCAGGGGGCCTGCAGGCAGATACGCAGTATTTT.

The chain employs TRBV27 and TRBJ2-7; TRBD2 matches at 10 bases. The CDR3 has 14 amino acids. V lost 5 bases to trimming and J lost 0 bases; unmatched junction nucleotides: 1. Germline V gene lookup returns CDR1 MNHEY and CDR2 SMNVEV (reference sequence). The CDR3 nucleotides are TGTGCCAGCAGTGCTAGCGGGAGCTCCTACGAGCAGTACTTC. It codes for CASSASGSSYEQYF.

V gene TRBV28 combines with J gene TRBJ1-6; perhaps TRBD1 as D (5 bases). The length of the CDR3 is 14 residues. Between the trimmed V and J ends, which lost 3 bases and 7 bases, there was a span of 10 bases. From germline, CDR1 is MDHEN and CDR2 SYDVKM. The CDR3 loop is CASSLGLRNSPLHF. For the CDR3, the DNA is TGTGCCAGCAGTTTGGGACTGAGAAATTCACCCCTCCACTTT.

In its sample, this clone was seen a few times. The CDR3 DNA is TGTGCCAGTAGTACCGGGACAGGGAATCAGCCCCAGCATTTT. Translated: CASSTGTGNQPQHF. This chain uses TRBV19 with TRBJ1-5; 9 bases are shared with TRBD1. The trim removed 4 bases at V and 4 bases at J, leaving 2 bases unmatched. This CDR3 has 14 residues. Germline assignment: CDR1 LNHDA and CDR2 SQIVND (reference sequence).